This T cell receptor (beta chain) was captured in a study of CD8 T cells in Susac syndrome. The study, taken as a whole, reports: A relatively small number of individuals underwent TCR sequencing and HLA analysis.

There are 14 residues in the CDR3. CDR1 DFQATT and CDR2 SNEGSKA come from the germline V gene (reference sequence). Trimming removed 5 bases from V and 4 bases from J, with 17 bases in between. The T cells that were sequenced for TCR beta were CD8+ and CD4+ cells from blood. The multiple sclerosis control cohort comprised treatment-naive individuals presenting with stable or active relapsing-remitting disease. TEMRA cells were FACS-enriched, with CD8+ and CD4+ T cells isolated negatively. Turning to this clonotype: Its antigen is undetermined.

RNA, at about 0.45 to 1 ug, was reverse transcribed with random hexamers. Using its own MiXCR run on the immunoSEQ multiplex PCR reads, TCRdb lists one record per CDR3 protein. The sample contains over 300,000 distinct CDR3 sequences, about 90% of which appear only once. The sample comprised CD4+ T cells from PBMCs. The chain recombines TRBV20-1 with TRBJ1-2, with D perhaps matching TRBD1 (6 bases). The receptor was derived from a human donor with multiple sclerosis. The CDR3 loop is CSAGVQQGVYGYTF. CDR3 bases: TGCAGTGCTGGGGTCCAACAGGGTGTCTATGGCTACACCTTC.